This T cell receptor (beta chain) comes out of a study of cytomegalovirus exposure and HLA in healthy donors. Study observations and caveats: Indistinguishability led to the exclusion of some V segments, TRBV6-2 and TRBV6-3 included. Investigators reported 150 to 200 TCR beta chains as tied to cytomegalovirus.

The germline gives CDR1 MDHEN, CDR2 SYDVKM. CDR3 size: 13 residues. The trim removed 6 bases at V and 5 bases at J, leaving 4 bases unmatched. PCR employed 60 Vbeta and 13 Jbeta primers. Measured with immunoSEQ multiplex PCR; TCRdb has only the in-frame clones, and not every one. Of about 220,000 clones in the sample, 76% were seen once. Points on this clone: Its cognate antigen is unknown.

Sequencing was carried out using PBMCs. This sequence joins TRBV28 and TRBJ2-1; 7 positions agree with TRBD2. This clonotype was obtained from a man aged 18-30 years in good health and CMV-seronegative. The CDR3 coding sequence is TGTGCCAGCAGACTCGGGACTAACAATGAGCAGTTCTTC. The encoded protein is CASRLGTNNEQFF.